This entry lists 12 T cell receptor beta chains sequenced from one sample in a study of cytomegalovirus exposure and HLA in healthy donors. Generated by immunoSEQ multiplex PCR, the TCRdb table keeps only in-frame clones and is missing some. The sample shows some 170,000 clones, about nine tenths of them seen only once. The sequenced material came from PBMCs. The receptors shown here come from a man aged 18 to 30 in good health and CMV-seropositive.

This chain connects TRBV7-2 to TRBJ1-3; D not resolved. The CDR3 is 14 amino acids. Germline V lookup: CDR1 SGHTA, CDR2 FQGNSA. Trimming stripped 0 bases from V and 1 base from J, with 4 bases between. The CDR3 nucleotides are TGTGCCAGCAGCTTAGCTAAATCTGGAAACACCATATATTTT. Its translation: CASSLAKSGNTIYF.

The chain carries TRBV10-3 and TRBJ2-2; D is unclear. From germline, CDR1 is ENHRY and CDR2 SYGVKD. This CDR3 region has 13 residues. V was trimmed by 4 bases and J by 0 bases, leaving 3 bases between them. CDR3 protein: CAISAPNTGELFF. The CDR3 nucleotides read TGTGCCATCAGTGCTCCGAACACCGGGGAGCTGTTTTTT.

In this sample, this clone turned up once. The chain uses TRBV5-1 and TRBJ2-7; 9 nucleotides match TRBD2. Germline CDR1 is SGHRS and CDR2 is YFSETQ. J lost 1 base, V lost 1 base, and 9 bases had no gene match. The CDR3 has 17 amino acids. The CDR3 region has the DNA TGCGCCAGCAGCTTGAAGCTAGCGGGACCGAATTCCTACGAGCAGTACTTC. It is translated as CASSLKLAGPNSYEQYF.

The chain is built from TRBV27 and TRBJ2-3; D gene unclear. Germline CDR1 is MNHEY and CDR2 is SMNVEV (reference sequence). V was clipped by 3 bases and J by 2 bases, with 9 bases between them. This CDR3 spans 14 amino acids. The CDR3 nucleotides are TGTGCCAGCAGTTTTGGAGCAACCACAGATACGCAGTATTTT. It encodes CASSFGATTDTQYF.

This rearrangement joins TRBV4-2 to TRBJ2-7, with 11 nucleotides matching TRBD2. CDR1 and CDR2 (germline): LGHNA, YNFKEQ. With V trimmed by 0 bases and J by 2 bases, 6 bases remained unmatched. The CDR3 consists of 17 residues. The CDR3: CASSQDLAGGVPYEQYF. The CDR3 nucleotides read TGTGCCAGCAGCCAAGATTTAGCGGGAGGGGTTCCCTACGAGCAGTACTTC.

This clone turned up a few times. This chain joins TRBV18 and TRBJ1-5; TRBD1 is a possible D gene (5 bases). V lost 2 bases and J lost 4, with 9 bases in between. From germline, CDR1 is KGHSH and CDR2 LQKENI. The CDR3 contains 14 residues. The CDR3 loop reads CASSPSQGNQPQHF. The CDR3, as DNA: TGTGCCAGCTCACCATCCCAGGGTAATCAGCCCCAGCATTTT. The full variable domain, its missing parts supplied by reference TRBV18 and TRBJ1-5, is NAGVMQNPRHLVRRRGQEARLRCSPMKGHSHVYWYRQLPEEGLKFMVYLQKENIIDESGMPKERFSAEFPKEGPSILRIQQVVRGDSAAYFCASSPSQGNQPQHFGDGTRLSIL.

The chain employs TRBV28 and TRBJ2-7; 9 positions agree with TRBD1. Germline CDR1 reads MDHEN; CDR2 reads SYDVKM. The CDR3 has 13 amino acids. V was clipped by 11 bases and J by 2 bases; unmatched bases: 7. CDR3 sequence reads: CAHGDRAPYEQYF. CDR3 coding DNA: TGTGCCCACGGGGACAGGGCGCCCTACGAGCAGTACTTC.

The gene calls are TRBV25-1 and TRBJ1-2, with 8 bases lining up with TRBD1. The CDR3 has 16 amino acids. The V gene end was trimmed by 4 bases and the J gene end by 2 bases; junction bases not matched to a gene: 9. CDR1 and CDR2 from the germline V gene are MGHDK and SYGVNS. Written as DNA, the CDR3 is TGTGCCAGCAGTGGGCTGACAGGGGACCCCAACTATGGCTACACCTTC. This codes for CASSGLTGDPNYGYTF.

This chain joins TRBV5-1 and TRBJ2-7, with 7 bases identical to TRBD1. The CDR3 contains 13 residues. Germline loops: CDR1 SGHRS, CDR2 YFSETQ. V dropped 2 bases and J dropped 5; count of bases not matched to a gene: 4. DNA of the CDR3: TGCGCCAGCAGCTTCAGGGGGAAGGACGAGCAGTACTTC. Translating gives CASSFRGKDEQYF.

The gene calls are TRBV11-2 and TRBJ2-5; D is unclear. The germline V gene has CDR1 SGHAT and CDR2 FQNNGV. V dropped 0 bases and J dropped 6 bases, with 20 bases sitting between them. This CDR3 region has 17 residues. The CDR3 DNA follows: TGTGCCAGCAGCTTAGATCTCGTTGTTGGGCATAAACAGACCCAGTACTTC. It specifies CASSLDLVVGHKQTQYF.

This clone appeared a single time. This chain uses TRBV2 with TRBJ1-1; D is unclear. The CDR3 is 12 residues long. Germline CDR1 SNHLY, CDR2 FYNNEI. The V gene lost 6 bases and the J gene lost 7 bases, with 12 bases spanning the gap. In nucleotides, the CDR3 is TGTGCCAGCAGGCGGGAGGGAGGTGAAGCTTTCTTT. Translation gives CASRREGGEAFF. Filled out from reference TRBV2 and TRBJ1-1, the complete variable domain reads EPEVTQTPSHQVTQMGQEVILRCVPISNHLYFYWYRQILGQKVEFLVSFYNNEISEKSEIFDDQFSVERPDGSNFTLKIRSTKLEDSAMYFCASRREGGEAFFGQGTRLTVV.

This rearrangement joins TRBV4-1 to TRBJ2-5; D is possibly TRBD1 (5 bases). The CDR3 covers 13 residues. Germline-derived CDR1 and CDR2 are MGHRA and YSYEKL. The V and J ends lost 1 base and 4 bases respectively, with 7 bases between them. As DNA, the CDR3 is TGCGCCAGCAGCCAAGTGGGGCCAGAGACCCAGTACTTC. Translating it yields CASSQVGPETQYF.